This TCR beta chain was obtained from a study of blood T cell repertoires in COVID-19. Background on the study: COVID-19 samples from acute and convalescent phases originated in the United States, Italy and Spain. PBMCs, B-cell-depleted T cells, or T cells were the source of the cDNA or gDNA that made up the material.

Per the study methods: Reference gene primer amplification gave nucleated cell count estimates. The data were produced by immunoSEQ multiplex PCR, yet TCRdb's version contains in-frame clones alone and is incomplete. The DNA gave D and trimming, while V, J and clone size come from that table. The sample consists of 300,000 to 400,000 clones, 65% to 85% of them appearing once. This CDR3 region has 14 residues. The germline V gene encodes CDR1 LNHDA and CDR2 SQIVND (reference sequence). The ends were cut back, 0 bases at V and 4 bases at J, with 9 bases in the middle. Sequencing was done on a sample of peripheral blood. The V gene is TRBV19, the J gene TRBJ1-1; D remains unclear. The origin of this receptor is a man aged 25 to 40 with active or convalescent COVID-19. CDR3 in amino acids: CASSIDPEFTEAFF. The CDR3, as DNA: TGTGCCAGTAGTATAGACCCCGAGTTCACTGAAGCTTTCTTT.